One T cell receptor beta chain is described in this entry. TCRdb's copy holds only in-frame clones and misses some; the assay was immunoSEQ multiplex PCR. The table lists roughly 2.2 million clones, less than 95% of them singletons. The germline V gene has CDR1 MNHEY and CDR2 SVGAGI. This CDR3 spans 15 amino acids. Trimming removed 4 bases from V and 7 bases from J, with 14 bases in between. This sample is part of a study of shared clonotypes between healthy human individuals. Sequenced input: naive CD4+ T cells from PBMCs. Subset described: CD45RA+ positively selected. The genes are TRBV6-5 and TRBJ1-6; possible D gene TRBD1, 6 bases. This TCR came from a man aged 18 to 30 in good health. Some clones in this sample may be carry-over from other donors' samples. The CDR3 DNA is TGTGCCAGCAGTTCCGAAGGACAGAGGAATTCACCCCTCCACTTT. This codes for CASSSEGQRNSPLHF.